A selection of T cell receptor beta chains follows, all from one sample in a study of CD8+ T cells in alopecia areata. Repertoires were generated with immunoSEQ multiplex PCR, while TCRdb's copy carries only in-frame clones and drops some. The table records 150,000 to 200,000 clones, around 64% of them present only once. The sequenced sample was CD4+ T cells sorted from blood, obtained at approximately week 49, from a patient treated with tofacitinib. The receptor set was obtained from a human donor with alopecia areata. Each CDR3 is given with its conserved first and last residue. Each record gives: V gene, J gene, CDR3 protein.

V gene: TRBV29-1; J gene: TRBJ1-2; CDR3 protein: CSVAGGIYGYTF
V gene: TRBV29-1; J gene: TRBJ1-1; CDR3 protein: CSAWPGLINSNTEAFF
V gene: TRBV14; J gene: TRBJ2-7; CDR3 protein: CASSPIGGGWYEQYF
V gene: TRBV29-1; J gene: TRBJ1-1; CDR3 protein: CSVGNTEAFF
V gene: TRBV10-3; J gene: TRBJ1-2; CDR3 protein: CAISESDRSNYGYTF
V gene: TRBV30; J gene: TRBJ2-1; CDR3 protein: CAWTSGDNEQFF
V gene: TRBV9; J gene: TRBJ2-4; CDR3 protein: CASSATVAKNIQYF
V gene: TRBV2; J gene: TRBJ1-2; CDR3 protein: CASGRTYGYTF
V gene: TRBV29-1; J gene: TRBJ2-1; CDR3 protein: CSGSSSYNEQFF
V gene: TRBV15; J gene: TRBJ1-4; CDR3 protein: CATSREESGTGFEKLFF
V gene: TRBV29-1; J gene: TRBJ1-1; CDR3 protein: CSVGGQMNTEAFF
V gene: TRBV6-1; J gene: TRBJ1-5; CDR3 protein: CASSEWGQFNQPQHF
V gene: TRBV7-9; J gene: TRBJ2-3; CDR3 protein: CASSKTDRIADTQYF
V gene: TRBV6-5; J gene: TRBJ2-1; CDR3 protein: CASSDPTRANEQFF
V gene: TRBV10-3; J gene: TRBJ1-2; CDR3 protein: CAISTTVDSYTF
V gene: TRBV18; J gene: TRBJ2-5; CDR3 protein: CASSPGQETQYF
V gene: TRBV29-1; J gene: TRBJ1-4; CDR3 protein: CSVRTGPLEKLFF
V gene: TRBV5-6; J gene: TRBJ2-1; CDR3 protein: CASSLDLAWDNEQFF
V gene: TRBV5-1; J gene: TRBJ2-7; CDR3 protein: CASSPPGAYEQYF
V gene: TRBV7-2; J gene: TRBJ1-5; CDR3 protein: CASSIRGNQPQHF
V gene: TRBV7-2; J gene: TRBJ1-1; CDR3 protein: CASSLVGTGDTEAFF
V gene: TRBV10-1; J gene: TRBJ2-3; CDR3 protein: CASSDHRENTDTQYF
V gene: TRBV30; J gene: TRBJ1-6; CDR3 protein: CAWSGSGLLHF